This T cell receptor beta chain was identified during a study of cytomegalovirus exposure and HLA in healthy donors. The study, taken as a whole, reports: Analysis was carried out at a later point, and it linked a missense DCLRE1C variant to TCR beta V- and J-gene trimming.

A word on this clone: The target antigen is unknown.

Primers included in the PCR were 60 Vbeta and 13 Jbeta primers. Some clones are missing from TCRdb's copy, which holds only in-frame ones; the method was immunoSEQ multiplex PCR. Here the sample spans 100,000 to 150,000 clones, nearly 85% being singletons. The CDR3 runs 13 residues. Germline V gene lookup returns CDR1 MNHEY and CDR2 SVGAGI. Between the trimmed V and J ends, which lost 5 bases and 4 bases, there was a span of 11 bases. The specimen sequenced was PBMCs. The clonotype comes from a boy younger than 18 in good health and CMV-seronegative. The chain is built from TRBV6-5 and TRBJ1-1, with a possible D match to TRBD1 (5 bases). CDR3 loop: CASSVFQGTEAFF. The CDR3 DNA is TGTGCCAGCAGTGTCTTCCAGGGCACTGAAGCTTTCTTT.